Listed below are T cell receptor beta chains from one sample, sequenced in a study of CD8 T cells in ankylosing spondylitis. TCRdb called the 5' RACE reads again in MiXCR, with one record for every CDR3 protein. There are 800,000 to 900,000 distinct CDR3 sequences in the sample; over 9.5% occur only once, and 0.51% lies in the top ten. Sequences were obtained from blood, either unsorted or a sorted T cell fraction (not recorded which). The origin of the receptors is a male donor with ankylosing spondylitis. CDR3s include the opening cysteine and the closing phenylalanine or tryptophan. Fields, in order: clone size, D gene, V gene, J gene, CDR3 DNA, CDR3 protein. D genes are given only for firm matches. The listing skips clone size in some rows; elsewhere it reads once, few, many or a size class.

abundance: many
d_gene: TRBD1
v_gene: TRBV6-5
j_gene: TRBJ2-3
CDR3nt: TGTGCCAGCAGTTGGGACAGGGGAGAAGATACGCAGTATTTT
CDR3aa: CASSWDRGEDTQYF

abundance: many
d_gene: TRBD2
v_gene: TRBV11-1
j_gene: TRBJ2-2
CDR3nt: TGTGCCAGCAGCTTGACTAGCGGGAGAGACACCGGGGAGCTGTTTTTT
CDR3aa: CASSLTSGRDTGELFF

abundance: -
d_gene: -
v_gene: TRBV29-1
j_gene: TRBJ1-1
CDR3nt: TGCAGCGTTGCCCACCGGCAGGCGCCTGAAGCTTTCTTT
CDR3aa: CSVAHRQAPEAFF

abundance: few
d_gene: -
v_gene: TRBV5-1
j_gene: TRBJ1-4
CDR3nt: TGCGCCAGCAGCCCTCCGTCCGAGGAAAAACTGTTTTTT
CDR3aa: CASSPPSEEKLFF

abundance: -
d_gene: TRBD1
v_gene: TRBV20-1
j_gene: TRBJ2-5
CDR3nt: TGCAGTGCCGAACAGGGGCTAGAGACCCAGTACTTC
CDR3aa: CSAEQGLETQYF

abundance: many
d_gene: TRBD1
v_gene: TRBV10-3
j_gene: TRBJ1-2
CDR3nt: TGTGCCATCAGTGCCGGTCTAGGGACAGTTCCTTCAGGCTATGGCTACACCTTC
CDR3aa: CAISAGLGTVPSGYGYTF

abundance: -
d_gene: -
v_gene: TRBV6-2/TRBV6-3
j_gene: TRBJ2-3
CDR3nt: TGTGCCAGCAGTTACGGGCTCGGGTCCCGCCCGAAACAGGGAAACACAGATACGCAGTATTTT
CDR3aa: CASSYGLGSRPKQGNTDTQYF

abundance: -
d_gene: -
v_gene: TRBV15
j_gene: TRBJ1-4
CDR3nt: TGTGCCACCAGCCGAGGACTGCTATCTGAAAAACTGTTTTTT
CDR3aa: CATSRGLLSEKLFF

abundance: -
d_gene: -
v_gene: TRBV29-1
j_gene: TRBJ2-7
CDR3nt: TGCAGCGTTCGGGGCAGGACAACCTACGAGCAGTACTTC
CDR3aa: CSVRGRTTYEQYF

abundance: few
d_gene: TRBD1
v_gene: TRBV6-5
j_gene: TRBJ2-7
CDR3nt: TGTGCCAGCAGTTCTCCGAGACAGGGCGCCGAGCAGTACTTC
CDR3aa: CASSSPRQGAEQYF

abundance: -
d_gene: -
v_gene: TRBV20-1
j_gene: TRBJ2-1
CDR3nt: TGCAGTGCTAGAGAAGAACTAGCAGGATCGTATGAGCAGTTCTTC
CDR3aa: CSAREELAGSYEQFF

abundance: few
d_gene: -
v_gene: TRBV5-4
j_gene: TRBJ1-6
CDR3nt: TGTGCCAGCAGCTTTACGGCTCGCTCCTATAATTCACCCCTCCACTTT
CDR3aa: CASSFTARSYNSPLHF

abundance: few
d_gene: -
v_gene: TRBV20-1
j_gene: TRBJ2-7
CDR3nt: TGCAGTACTAGACAGAGCAACGAGCAGTACTTC
CDR3aa: CSTRQSNEQYF

abundance: few
d_gene: -
v_gene: TRBV12-3/TRBV12-4
j_gene: TRBJ1-1
CDR3nt: TGTGCCAGCAGTTTTGGTAGTTTGAACACTGAAGCTTTCTTT
CDR3aa: CASSFGSLNTEAFF

abundance: few
d_gene: -
v_gene: TRBV20-1
j_gene: TRBJ1-1
CDR3nt: TGCAGTGCTGGGGGGGGTTGGACTGAAGCTTTCTTT
CDR3aa: CSAGGGWTEAFF

abundance: few
d_gene: TRBD2
v_gene: TRBV4-2
j_gene: TRBJ2-5
CDR3nt: TGTGCCAGCAGCCATGGTGCGGGGGGGCGTTCAGAGACCCAGTACTTC
CDR3aa: CASSHGAGGRSETQYF

abundance: many
d_gene: -
v_gene: TRBV24-1
j_gene: TRBJ2-5
CDR3nt: TGTGCCACCAGTGATTACCCGGACCGCGGGGAGACCCAGTACTTC
CDR3aa: CATSDYPDRGETQYF

abundance: few
d_gene: TRBD1
v_gene: TRBV20-1
j_gene: TRBJ2-3
CDR3nt: TGCAGTGGCAAGGACAGGAGTAACACAGATACGCAGTATTTT
CDR3aa: CSGKDRSNTDTQYF

abundance: -
d_gene: TRBD1
v_gene: TRBV5-6
j_gene: TRBJ1-2
CDR3nt: TGTGCCAGCAGCCAGGCCCGGACAGGGGGCGCGGGGGGCTACACCTTC
CDR3aa: CASSQARTGGAGGYTF

abundance: -
d_gene: -
v_gene: TRBV10-3
j_gene: TRBJ2-1
CDR3nt: TGTGCCATCAGTGAGTCTAACAGGGATAATGAGCAGTTCTTC
CDR3aa: CAISESNRDNEQFF

abundance: -
d_gene: -
v_gene: TRBV5-1
j_gene: TRBJ1-1
CDR3nt: TGCGCCAGCTCGATCTTGGGGTGGAACACTGAAGCTTTCTTT
CDR3aa: CASSILGWNTEAFF

abundance: few
d_gene: -
v_gene: TRBV24-1
j_gene: TRBJ2-2
CDR3nt: TGTGCCACCAGTGATTTGAGGGGCGGCGGGGAGCTGTTTTTT
CDR3aa: CATSDLRGGGELFF

abundance: -
d_gene: TRBD2
v_gene: TRBV4-3
j_gene: TRBJ2-3
CDR3nt: TGCGCCAGCAGCCAGGGGCGGGGGGCGGATACGCAGTATTTT
CDR3aa: CASSQGRGADTQYF

abundance: once
d_gene: -
v_gene: TRBV6-5
j_gene: TRBJ2-3
CDR3nt: TGTGCCAGCAGTTACGGGAGACTACCGAAAGATACGCAGTATTTT
CDR3aa: CASSYGRLPKDTQYF

abundance: -
d_gene: TRBD1
v_gene: TRBV12-3/TRBV12-4
j_gene: TRBJ2-7
CDR3nt: TGTGCCAGCAGAGGACAGGGGACCCCCTACGAGCAGTACTTC
CDR3aa: CASRGQGTPYEQYF

abundance: -
d_gene: -
v_gene: TRBV9
j_gene: TRBJ1-1
CDR3nt: TGTGCCAGCAGCGTAGGTGGGCCCCGCGCTGAAGCTTTCTTT
CDR3aa: CASSVGGPRAEAFF

abundance: few
d_gene: TRBD1
v_gene: TRBV18
j_gene: TRBJ1-1
CDR3nt: TGTGCCAGCTCAAAGACAGGGAGGGACACTGAAGCTTTCTTT
CDR3aa: CASSKTGRDTEAFF

abundance: -
d_gene: -
v_gene: TRBV28
j_gene: TRBJ2-5
CDR3nt: TGTGCCAGCAGTTTGGGCGGGGCCTTAGAGACCCAGTACTTC
CDR3aa: CASSLGGALETQYF

abundance: few
d_gene: TRBD2
v_gene: TRBV10-3
j_gene: TRBJ2-1
CDR3nt: TGTGCCATCAGTGAGAGGGTAGCGGGGGGCGATGAGCAGTTCTTC
CDR3aa: CAISERVAGGDEQFF

abundance: -
d_gene: -
v_gene: TRBV28
j_gene: TRBJ1-1
CDR3nt: TGTGCCAGCAGTTTAAACCCCGACAGGTGGTATGACACTGAAGCTTTCTTT
CDR3aa: CASSLNPDRWYDTEAFF

abundance: -
d_gene: TRBD1
v_gene: TRBV2
j_gene: TRBJ2-4
CDR3nt: TGTGCCAGCACCCGAATTGAGGACAGGGAATGGCACATTCAGTACTTC
CDR3aa: CASTRIEDREWHIQYF

abundance: many
d_gene: TRBD1
v_gene: TRBV6-5
j_gene: TRBJ2-1
CDR3nt: TGTGCCAGCAGTTATAATGCGGGACAGGGGATAGGTGAGCAGTTCTTC
CDR3aa: CASSYNAGQGIGEQFF

abundance: -
d_gene: -
v_gene: TRBV27
j_gene: TRBJ1-1
CDR3nt: TGTGCCAGCAGTTTCAGTGATCCACGCTTAATGAACACTGAAGCTTTCTTT
CDR3aa: CASSFSDPRLMNTEAFF

abundance: few
d_gene: -
v_gene: TRBV5-5
j_gene: TRBJ1-5
CDR3nt: TGTGCCAGCAGCTTGGTTCAGGGCCTCAATCAGCCCCAGCATTTT
CDR3aa: CASSLVQGLNQPQHF

abundance: -
d_gene: TRBD2
v_gene: TRBV4-3
j_gene: TRBJ2-1
CDR3nt: TGCGCCAGCAGCCAAGCCCCTAGCGGGAGGGCCTACAATGAGCAGTTCTTC
CDR3aa: CASSQAPSGRAYNEQFF

abundance: few
d_gene: -
v_gene: TRBV28
j_gene: TRBJ2-5
CDR3nt: TGTGCCAGCCGAGTAATTGGAGAGACCCAGTACTTC
CDR3aa: CASRVIGETQYF

abundance: few
d_gene: TRBD2
v_gene: TRBV5-6
j_gene: TRBJ2-5
CDR3nt: TGTGCCAGCAGCGGTACCGGGACTAGCGGGAGTCTAGCGGAGACCCAGTACTTC
CDR3aa: CASSGTGTSGSLAETQYF

abundance: many
d_gene: -
v_gene: TRBV12-3/TRBV12-4
j_gene: TRBJ2-2
CDR3nt: TGTGCCAGCAGAGGGACGGGAAACACCGGGGAGCTGTTTTTT
CDR3aa: CASRGTGNTGELFF

abundance: -
d_gene: -
v_gene: TRBV7-8
j_gene: TRBJ1-2
CDR3nt: TGTGCCAGCAGCTTAGGCAGGGTCTTTGGCTACACCTTC
CDR3aa: CASSLGRVFGYTF

abundance: -
d_gene: TRBD1
v_gene: TRBV7-9
j_gene: TRBJ1-2
CDR3nt: TGTGCCAGCAGCCGCATATCGGACAGGGCGCGGGGCTACACCTTC
CDR3aa: CASSRISDRARGYTF

abundance: -
d_gene: -
v_gene: TRBV20-1
j_gene: TRBJ2-1
CDR3nt: TGCAGTGGGGTCCAGCGGTACAATGAGCAGTTCTTC
CDR3aa: CSGVQRYNEQFF

abundance: -
d_gene: TRBD1
v_gene: TRBV6-2/TRBV6-3
j_gene: TRBJ1-1
CDR3nt: TGTGCCAGCAGTATTCGGGACAGGCTATCTACGGGTACTGAAGCTTTCTTT
CDR3aa: CASSIRDRLSTGTEAFF

abundance: few
d_gene: -
v_gene: TRBV6-5
j_gene: TRBJ1-2
CDR3nt: TGTGCCAGCAGTTACTCGCACACTACTAACTATGGCTACACCTTC
CDR3aa: CASSYSHTTNYGYTF